This TCR beta chain was captured by sequencing in a study of T cells after yellow fever vaccination. Study at large: Preparation of fractions with low cell numbers was performed using SMART-Seq v4 Ultra Low Input. Findings of the study overall: Shared CD4/CD8 clonotypes were a small share, likely from convergent recombination. The study found a weaker secondary response that peaked faster, day 5 versus 15.

This clonotype was detected a few times. The antigen remains undetermined. In germline, CDR1 is SGHDT, CDR2 YYEEEE. V lost 2 bases and J lost 5; bases outside the gene matches: 7. This CDR3 region has 15 residues. By 5'RACE template switching, TCR cDNA was produced, with a universal primer site and UMIs added in the process. TCRdb itself ran the 5' RACE reads through MiXCR, one entry per CDR3 protein. Among 250,000 to 400,000 distinct CDR3 sequences listed, around 4.5% were seen once. The sequenced sample was PBMCs, obtained 15 days after the yellow fever booster vaccination. The clonotype comes from a man between 18 and 35 years old who received the YFV17D yellow fever vaccine. The chain uses TRBV5-6 and TRBJ2-5; 9 bases fit TRBD2. The CDR3 coding sequence is TGTGCCAGCAGCTTCGCTAGCGGGGCTAAGGAGACCCAGTACTTC. It encodes CASSFASGAKETQYF.